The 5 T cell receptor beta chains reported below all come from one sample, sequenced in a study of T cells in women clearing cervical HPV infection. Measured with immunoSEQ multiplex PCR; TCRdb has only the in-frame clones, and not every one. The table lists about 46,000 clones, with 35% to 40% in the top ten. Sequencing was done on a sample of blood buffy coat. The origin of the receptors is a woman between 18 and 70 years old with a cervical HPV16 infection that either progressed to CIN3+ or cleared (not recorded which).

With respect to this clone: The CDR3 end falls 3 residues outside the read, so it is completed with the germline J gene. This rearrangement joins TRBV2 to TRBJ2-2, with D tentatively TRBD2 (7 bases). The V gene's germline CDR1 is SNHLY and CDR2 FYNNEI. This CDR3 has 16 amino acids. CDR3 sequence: CASSGVGGLHNSPLFF. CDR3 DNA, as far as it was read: TGTGCCAGCAGTGGCGTCGGGGGGCTTCATAATTCACCG.

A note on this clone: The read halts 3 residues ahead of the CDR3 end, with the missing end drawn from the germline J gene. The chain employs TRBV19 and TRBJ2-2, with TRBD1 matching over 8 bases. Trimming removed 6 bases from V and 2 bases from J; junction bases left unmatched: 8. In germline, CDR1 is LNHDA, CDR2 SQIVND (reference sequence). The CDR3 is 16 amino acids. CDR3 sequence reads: CASRTLGTGNTGELFF. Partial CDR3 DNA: TGTGCCAGTAGAACCCTGGGGACAGGAAACACCGGGGAG.

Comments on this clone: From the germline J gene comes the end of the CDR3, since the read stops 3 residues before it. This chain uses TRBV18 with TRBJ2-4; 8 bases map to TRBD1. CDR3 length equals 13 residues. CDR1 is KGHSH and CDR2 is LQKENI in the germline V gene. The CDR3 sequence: CASSTDRGYGQYF. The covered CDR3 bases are TGTGCCAGCTCTACTGACAGGGGATATGGT.

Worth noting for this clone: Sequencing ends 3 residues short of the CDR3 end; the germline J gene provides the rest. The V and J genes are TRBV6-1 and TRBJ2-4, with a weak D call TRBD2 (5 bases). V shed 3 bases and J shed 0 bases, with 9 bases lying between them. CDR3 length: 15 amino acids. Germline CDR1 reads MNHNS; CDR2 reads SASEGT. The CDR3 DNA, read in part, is TGTGCCAGCAGTGATGGAGGACTAGCCAAAAACATT. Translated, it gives CASSDGGLAKNI. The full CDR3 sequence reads CASSDGGLAKNIQYF.

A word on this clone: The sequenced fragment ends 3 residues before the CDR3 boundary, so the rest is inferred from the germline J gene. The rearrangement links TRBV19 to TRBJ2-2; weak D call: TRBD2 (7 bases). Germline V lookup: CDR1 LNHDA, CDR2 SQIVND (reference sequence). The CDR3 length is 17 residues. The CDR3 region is CASKGSGGRRSKSPLFF. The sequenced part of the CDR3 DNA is TGTGCCAGTAAAGGTTCCGGGGGGCGCCGTAGTAAATCACCG.